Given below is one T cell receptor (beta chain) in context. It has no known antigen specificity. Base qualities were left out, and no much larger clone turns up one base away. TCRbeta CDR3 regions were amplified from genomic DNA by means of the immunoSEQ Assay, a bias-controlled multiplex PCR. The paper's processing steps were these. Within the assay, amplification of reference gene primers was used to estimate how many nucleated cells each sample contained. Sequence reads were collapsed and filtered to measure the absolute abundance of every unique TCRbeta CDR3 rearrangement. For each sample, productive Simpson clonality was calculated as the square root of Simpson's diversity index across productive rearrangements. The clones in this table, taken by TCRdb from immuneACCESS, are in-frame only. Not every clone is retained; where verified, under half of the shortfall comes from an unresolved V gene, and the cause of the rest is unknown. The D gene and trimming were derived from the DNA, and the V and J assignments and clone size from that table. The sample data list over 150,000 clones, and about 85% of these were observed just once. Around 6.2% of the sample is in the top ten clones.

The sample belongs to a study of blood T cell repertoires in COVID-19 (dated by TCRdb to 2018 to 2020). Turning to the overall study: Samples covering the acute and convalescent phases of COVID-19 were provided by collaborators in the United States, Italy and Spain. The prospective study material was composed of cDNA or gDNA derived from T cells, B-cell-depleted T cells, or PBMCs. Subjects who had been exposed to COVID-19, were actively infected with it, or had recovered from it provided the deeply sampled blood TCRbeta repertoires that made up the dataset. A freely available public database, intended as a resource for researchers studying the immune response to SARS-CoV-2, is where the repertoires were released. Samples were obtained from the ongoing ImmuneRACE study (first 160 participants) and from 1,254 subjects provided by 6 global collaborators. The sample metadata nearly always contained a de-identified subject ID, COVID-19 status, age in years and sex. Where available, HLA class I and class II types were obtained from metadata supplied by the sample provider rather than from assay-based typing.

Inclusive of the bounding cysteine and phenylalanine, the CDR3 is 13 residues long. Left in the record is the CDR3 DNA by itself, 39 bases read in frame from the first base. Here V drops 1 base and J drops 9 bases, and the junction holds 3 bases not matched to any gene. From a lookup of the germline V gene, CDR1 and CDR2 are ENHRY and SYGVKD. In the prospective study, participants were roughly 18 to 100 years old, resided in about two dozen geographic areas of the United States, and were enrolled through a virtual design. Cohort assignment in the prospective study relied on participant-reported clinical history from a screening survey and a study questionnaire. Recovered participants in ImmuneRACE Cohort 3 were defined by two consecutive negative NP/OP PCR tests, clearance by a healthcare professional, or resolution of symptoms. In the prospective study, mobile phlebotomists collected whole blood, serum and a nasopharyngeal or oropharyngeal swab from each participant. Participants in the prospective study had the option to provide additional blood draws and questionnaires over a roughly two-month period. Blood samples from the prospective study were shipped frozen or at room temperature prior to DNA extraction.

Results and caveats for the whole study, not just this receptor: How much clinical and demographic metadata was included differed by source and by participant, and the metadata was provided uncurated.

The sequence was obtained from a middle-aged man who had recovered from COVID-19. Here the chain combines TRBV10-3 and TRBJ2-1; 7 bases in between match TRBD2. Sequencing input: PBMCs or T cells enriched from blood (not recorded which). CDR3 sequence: CAISELIAGEQFF. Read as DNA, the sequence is TGTGCCATCAGTGAGTTAATAGCGGGTGAGCAGTTCTTC.